Listed here are 9 T cell receptor beta chains from one sample, sequenced in a study of control samples from healthy donors and cancer patients (dated by TCRdb to 2018 to 2021). The library was generated by the immunoSEQ multiplex PCR assay. Drawn from immuneACCESS, this table holds only the in-frame rearrangements with V and J called that TCRdb kept. Clones are partly lost; checked studies trace under half to an unresolved V gene and leave the rest unexplained. This sample gives 180,000 or so clones in total; just under 95% of them show up just once. The ten largest clones represent 4.1% of the sample. What was sequenced was blood. These receptors came from a woman in her sixties in good health.

The chain carries TRBV4-2 and TRBJ1-5; no reliable D call. The germline V gene has CDR1 LGHNA and CDR2 YNFKEQ. This CDR3 is 13 amino acids long. Trimming removed 0 bases from V and 5 bases from J, with 5 bases in between. For the CDR3, the DNA is TGTGCCAGCAGCCAAGACAAGGATCAGCCCCAGCATTTT. It translates to CASSQDKDQPQHF.

The V gene is TRBV10-3, the J gene TRBJ1-1; a possible D gene is TRBD1 (5 bases). The CDR3 has 13 amino acids. With 4 bases removed from V and 4 bases from J, the gap between germline ends came to 10 bases. The germline V gene has CDR1 ENHRY and CDR2 SYGVKD. CDR3 residues: CAISGQGGTEAFF. The CDR3 nucleotides are TGTGCCATCAGTGGGCAGGGTGGCACTGAAGCTTTCTTT.

V usage is TRBV7-6 and J usage is TRBJ2-5; 8 bases are shared with TRBD1. The CDR3 sequence is 14 residues long. Per the germline V gene, CDR1 is SGHVS and CDR2 is FNYEAQ. After removal of 5 bases from V and 3 bases from J, the junction contained 5 bases not matched to a gene. For the CDR3, the DNA is TGTGCCAGCAGCCCCAGGGACAGGAAAGAGACCCAGTACTTC. It codes for CASSPRDRKETQYF. The full variable domain, with the rest looked up from reference TRBV7-6 and TRBJ2-5, is GAGVSQSPRYKVTKRGQDVALRCDPISGHVSLYWYRQALGQGPEFLTYFNYEAQQDKSGLPNDRFSAERPEGSISTLTIQRTEQRDSAMYRCASSPRDRKETQYFGPGTRLLVL.

V is TRBV4-1 and J is TRBJ1-1; 12 positions agree with TRBD1. V was pared by 4 bases and J by 3 bases, with 15 bases of the junction left unmatched. This CDR3 contains 19 residues. Per germline, CDR1 MGHRA and CDR2 YSYEKL. CDR3 nucleotide sequence: TGCGCCAGCAGCCCCGGGACGGCCGGGACAGGGGGCGTATACACTGAAGCTTTCTTT. Translating gives CASSPGTAGTGGVYTEAFF.

V usage is TRBV18 and J usage is TRBJ1-2; TRBD1 aligns across 7 bases. The CDR3 is made up of 17 amino acids. CDR1 is KGHSH, CDR2 LQKENI, per germline. V gave up 8 bases and J gave up 4 bases; unmatched junction bases: 19. Written as DNA, the CDR3 is TGTGCCAGCCACTTCGAGACAGGGTTCCAAGATCGCTATGGCTACACCTTC. Translation: CASHFETGFQDRYGYTF.

This clone was observed once. V is TRBV10-1 and J is TRBJ2-5; D unclear. The CDR3 runs to 13 residues. Trimming stripped 2 bases from V and 2 bases from J, with 6 bases between. CDR1 WNHNN and CDR2 SYGVQD come from the germline V gene (reference sequence). CDR3 DNA sequence: TGCGCCAGCAGTGAGCGGAGTCAAGAGACCCAGTACTTC. This sequence encodes CASSERSQETQYF.

This chain connects TRBV5-1 to TRBJ1-2, with 7 nucleotides matching TRBD1. V trimming: 4 bases; J trimming: 10 bases; junction bases outside the gene matches: 10. The CDR3 is 13 amino acids. The V gene's germline CDR1 is SGHRS and CDR2 YFSETQ. DNA of the CDR3: TGCGCCAGCAGCGGCGGACAGGTCAAGTTCTACACCTTC. This gives the protein CASSGGQVKFYTF. Full variable domain (rest looked up from reference TRBV5-1 and TRBJ1-2): KAGVTQTPRYLIKTRGQQVTLSCSPISGHRSVSWYQQTPGQGLQFLFEYFSETQRNKGNFPGRFSGRQFSNSRSEMNVSTLELGDSALYLCASSGGQVKFYTFGSGTRLTVV.

This clone came up once. This sequence joins TRBV2 and TRBJ2-2; 11 bases match TRBD1. In germline, CDR1 is SNHLY, CDR2 FYNNEI. The V segment lost 8 bases and the J segment 4 bases; nucleotides outside the gene matches: 3. CDR3 length equals 14 residues. CDR3 nucleotide sequence: TGTGCCAGCGCGGGGACAGGGGGCACCGGGGAGCTGTTTTTT. Its protein product is CASAGTGGTGELFF.

This chain joins TRBV18 and TRBJ1-4; 8 bases map to TRBD1. Trimming took 6 bases from V and 8 from J; bases not matched to a gene: 8. Per the germline V gene, CDR1 is KGHSH and CDR2 is LQKENI. The CDR3 length is 14 residues. CDR3 sequence (DNA): TGTGCCAGCTCGTCCGGGACAGGAGGGGAAAAACTGTTTTTT. Its translation: CASSSGTGGEKLFF.